This T cell receptor beta chain was sequenced during a study of blood T cell repertoires in COVID-19. Study-wide context: Samples taken during acute and convalescent COVID-19 were collected in the United States, Italy and Spain.

The CDR3 loop spans 12 amino acids. Per the germline V gene, CDR1 is MNHEY and CDR2 is SMNVEV (reference sequence). Trimming cost V 8 bases and J 3 bases, with 11 bases left between them. The sample holds one count of this clone. Produced via immunoSEQ multiplex PCR; TCRdb's table is partial and in-frame only. The sample lists about 670,000 clones, 75% to 90% occurring once. What was sequenced was peripheral blood. This TCR came from a woman between 18 and 29 years old with acute or convalescent COVID-19. The chain employs TRBV27 and TRBJ2-7; a weak D match, TRBD2 (6 bases). This chain's CDR3 is CASASGGYEQYF. The CDR3 DNA follows: TGTGCCAGCGCATCCGGGGGCTACGAGCAGTACTTC.